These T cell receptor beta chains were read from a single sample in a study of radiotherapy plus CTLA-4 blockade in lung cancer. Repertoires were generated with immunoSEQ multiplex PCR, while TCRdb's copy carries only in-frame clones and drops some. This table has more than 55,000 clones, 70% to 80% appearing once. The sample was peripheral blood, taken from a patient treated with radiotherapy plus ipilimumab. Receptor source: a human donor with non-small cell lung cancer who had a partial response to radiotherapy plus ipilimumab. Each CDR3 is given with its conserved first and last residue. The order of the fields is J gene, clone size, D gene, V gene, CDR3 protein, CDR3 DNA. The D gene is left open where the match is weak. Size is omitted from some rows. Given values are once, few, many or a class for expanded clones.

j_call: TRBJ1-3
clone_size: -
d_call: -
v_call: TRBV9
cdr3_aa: CASSLLSGNTIYF
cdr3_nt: TGTGCCAGCAGCCTTCTCTCTGGAAACACCATATATTTT

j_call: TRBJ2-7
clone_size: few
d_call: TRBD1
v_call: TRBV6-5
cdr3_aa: CASSGTGDSYEQYF
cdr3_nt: TGTGCCAGCAGTGGGACAGGGGACTCCTACGAGCAGTACTTC

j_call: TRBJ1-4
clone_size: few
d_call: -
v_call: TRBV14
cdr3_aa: CASSQDGRLAEKLFF
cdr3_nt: TGTGCCAGCAGCCAAGATGGACGGTTAGCGGAAAAACTGTTTTTT

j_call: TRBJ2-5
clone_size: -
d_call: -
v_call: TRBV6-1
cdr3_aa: CASRDSPGGGETQYF
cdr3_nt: TGTGCCAGCAGGGACTCCCCCGGGGGAGGTGAGACCCAGTACTTC

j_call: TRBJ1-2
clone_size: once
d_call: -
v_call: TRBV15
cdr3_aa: CATSIPTVYGYTF
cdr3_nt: TGTGCCACCAGCATCCCGACAGTTTATGGCTACACCTTC

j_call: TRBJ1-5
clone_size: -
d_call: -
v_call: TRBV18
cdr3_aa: CASSPSTGFNQPQHF
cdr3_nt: TGTGCCAGCTCACCCTCTACGGGATTCAATCAGCCCCAGCATTTT

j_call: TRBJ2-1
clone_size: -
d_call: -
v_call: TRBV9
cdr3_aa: CASSPPGGTSYNEQFF
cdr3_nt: TGTGCCAGCAGCCCACCCGGGGGTACTTCCTACAATGAGCAGTTCTTC

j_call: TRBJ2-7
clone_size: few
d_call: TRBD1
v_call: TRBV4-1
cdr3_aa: CASSRPDRAEQYF
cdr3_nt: TGCGCCAGCAGCCGGCCGGACAGGGCGGAGCAGTACTTC

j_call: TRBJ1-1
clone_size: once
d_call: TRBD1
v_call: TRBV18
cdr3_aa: CASSPPIPGQGTLGAFF
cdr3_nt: TGTGCCAGCTCACCTCCGATACCGGGACAGGGTACCTTGGGGGCTTTCTTT

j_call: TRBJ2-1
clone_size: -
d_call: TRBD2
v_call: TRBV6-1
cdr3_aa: CASSDGGAFSPNEQFF
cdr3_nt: TGTGCCAGCAGTGACGGGGGGGCGTTTAGTCCGAATGAGCAGTTCTTC

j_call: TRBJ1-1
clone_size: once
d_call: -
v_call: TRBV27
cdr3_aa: CASSALGSPNTEAFF
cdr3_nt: TGTGCCAGCAGCGCCTTGGGCAGTCCGAACACTGAAGCTTTCTTT

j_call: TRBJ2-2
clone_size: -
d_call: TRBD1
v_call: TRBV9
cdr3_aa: CASSPRDRGLTGELFF
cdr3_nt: TGTGCCAGCAGCCCCCGGGACAGGGGCCTCACCGGGGAGCTGTTTTTT

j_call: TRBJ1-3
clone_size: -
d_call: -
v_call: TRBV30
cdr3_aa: CAWARVSSGNTIYF
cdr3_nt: TGTGCCTGGGCCAGGGTATCCTCTGGAAACACCATATATTTT

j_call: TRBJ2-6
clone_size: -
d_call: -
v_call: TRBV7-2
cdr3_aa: CASSPNFSGANVLTF
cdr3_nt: TGTGCCAGCAGCCCTAACTTCTCTGGGGCCAACGTCCTGACTTTC

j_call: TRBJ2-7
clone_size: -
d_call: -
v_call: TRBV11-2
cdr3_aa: CASSSRTPDYEQYF
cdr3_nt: TGTGCCAGCAGCAGCAGGACACCGGACTACGAGCAGTACTTC

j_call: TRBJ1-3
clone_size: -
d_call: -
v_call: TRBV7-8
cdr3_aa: CASSLASAGSGNTIYF
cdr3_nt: TGTGCCAGCAGCTTAGCTTCGGCAGGCTCTGGAAACACCATATATTTT

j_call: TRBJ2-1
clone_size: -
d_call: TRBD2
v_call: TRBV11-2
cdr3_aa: CASSVSGAYEQFF
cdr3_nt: TGTGCCAGCAGCGTTAGCGGGGCATATGAGCAGTTCTTC

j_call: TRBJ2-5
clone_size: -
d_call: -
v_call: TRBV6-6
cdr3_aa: CASTYNGNAETQYF
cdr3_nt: TGTGCCAGCACCTACAACGGGAACGCGGAGACCCAGTACTTC

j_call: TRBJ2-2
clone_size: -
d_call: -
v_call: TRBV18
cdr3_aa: CASSLTGQNTGELFF
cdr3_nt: TGTGCCAGCTCACTGACGGGACAGAACACCGGGGAGCTGTTTTTT

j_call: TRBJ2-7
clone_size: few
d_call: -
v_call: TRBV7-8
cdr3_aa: CASSLAQGGAEQYF
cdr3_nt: TGTGCCAGCAGCTTAGCACAGGGTGGGGCCGAGCAGTACTTC

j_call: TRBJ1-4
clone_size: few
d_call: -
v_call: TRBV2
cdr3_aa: CASSDSRTNEKLFF
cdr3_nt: TGTGCCAGCAGTGACTCCAGAACTAATGAAAAACTGTTTTTT

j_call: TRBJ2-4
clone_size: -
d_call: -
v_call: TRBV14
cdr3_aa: CASSQDIGQNLAKNIQYF
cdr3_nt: TGTGCCAGCAGCCAAGATATAGGACAGAATCTAGCCAAAAACATTCAGTACTTC

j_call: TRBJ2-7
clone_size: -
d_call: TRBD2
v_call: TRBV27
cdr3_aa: CASSTSGGAYEQYF
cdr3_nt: TGTGCCAGCAGTACTAGCGGGGGGGCCTACGAGCAGTACTTC

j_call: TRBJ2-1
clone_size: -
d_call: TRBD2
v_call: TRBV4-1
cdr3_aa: CASTQEGTSSNEQFF
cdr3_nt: TGCGCCAGCACCCAAGAGGGGACTAGCAGCAATGAGCAGTTCTTC

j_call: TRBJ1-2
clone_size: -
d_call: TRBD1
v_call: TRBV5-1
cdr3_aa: CASSPTGDLGYGYTF
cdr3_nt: TGCGCCAGCAGCCCTACAGGGGACCTCGGCTATGGCTACACCTTC

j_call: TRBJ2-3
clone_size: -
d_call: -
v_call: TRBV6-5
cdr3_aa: CASSYLGAGDTQYF
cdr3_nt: TGTGCCAGCAGTTACTTGGGGGCGGGAGATACGCAGTATTTT

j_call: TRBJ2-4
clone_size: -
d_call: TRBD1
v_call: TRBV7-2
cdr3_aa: CASSFRGQSQAIQYF
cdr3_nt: TGTGCCAGCAGCTTTAGGGGGCAGAGCCAAGCCATTCAGTACTTC

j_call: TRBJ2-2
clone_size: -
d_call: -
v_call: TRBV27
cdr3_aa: CASSLRAGNTGELFF
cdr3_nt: TGTGCCAGCAGTTTGAGGGCAGGGAACACCGGGGAGCTGTTTTTT

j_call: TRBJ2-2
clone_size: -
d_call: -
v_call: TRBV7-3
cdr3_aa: CASTASHGAGELFF
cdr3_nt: TGTGCCAGCACCGCCTCCCACGGGGCCGGGGAGCTGTTTTTT

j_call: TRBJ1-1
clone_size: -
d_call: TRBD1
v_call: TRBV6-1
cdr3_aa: CASSGGGQGGTEAFF
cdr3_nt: TGTGCCAGCAGTGGGGGGGGACAGGGGGGCACTGAAGCTTTCTTT

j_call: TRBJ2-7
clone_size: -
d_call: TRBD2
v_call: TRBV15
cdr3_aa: CATSRLKTSGYEQYF
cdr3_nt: TGTGCCACCAGCAGGTTGAAGACTAGCGGATACGAGCAGTACTTC

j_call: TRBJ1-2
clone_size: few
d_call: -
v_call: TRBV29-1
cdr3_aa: CSVEDSSYGYTF
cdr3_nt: TGCAGCGTAGAGGACAGCTCCTATGGCTACACCTTC

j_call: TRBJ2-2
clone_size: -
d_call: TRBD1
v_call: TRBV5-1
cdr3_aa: CASRYGTGGFGELFF
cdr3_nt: TGCGCCAGCAGATACGGGACAGGGGGCTTCGGGGAGCTGTTTTTT

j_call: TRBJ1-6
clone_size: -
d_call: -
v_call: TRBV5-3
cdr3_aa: CARSCWLRVVNSPLHF
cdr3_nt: TGTGCCAGAAGCTGTTGGTTGAGGGTCGTTAATTCACCCCTCCACTTT

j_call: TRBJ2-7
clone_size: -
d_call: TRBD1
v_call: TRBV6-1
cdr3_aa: CASSEIQGRNYEQYF
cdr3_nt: TGTGCCAGCAGTGAAATACAGGGGCGTAACTACGAGCAGTACTTC

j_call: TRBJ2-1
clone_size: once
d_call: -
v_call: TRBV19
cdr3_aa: CASKTQGRGTYNEQFF
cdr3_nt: TGTGCCAGTAAGACCCAGGGGAGGGGGACGTACAATGAGCAGTTCTTC

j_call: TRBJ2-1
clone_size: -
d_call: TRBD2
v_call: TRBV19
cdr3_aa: CASSNYRTSGGNEQFF
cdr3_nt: TGTGCCAGTAGTAACTACCGGACTAGCGGGGGAAATGAGCAGTTCTTC

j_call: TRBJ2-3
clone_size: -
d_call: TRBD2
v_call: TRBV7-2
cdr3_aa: CASSPGTSGFTDTQYF
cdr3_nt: TGTGCCAGCAGCCCAGGGACTAGCGGATTCACAGATACGCAGTATTTT